These T cell receptor beta chains were read from a single sample in a study of shared clonotypes between healthy human individuals. Repertoires were generated with immunoSEQ multiplex PCR, while TCRdb's copy carries only in-frame clones and drops some. Counted here are over 2 million clones, less than 95% occurring once; the ten biggest clones make up 0.37%. The sequenced material came from naive CD4+ T cells from PBMCs. The receptors derive from a man between 18 and 35 years old in good health. Some clones in this sample may be carry-over from other donors' samples. Both conserved end residues are part of each CDR3. A D gene is named only where the DNA matches it firmly. Clone size is stated in some rows and not others, as once, few, many or a class when expanded.

D: TRBD2; size: .; length: 17; J: TRBJ2-3; V: TRBV28; CDR3: CASSSGLAGTSTDTQYF; DNA: TGTGCCAGCAGTTCCGGACTAGCGGGGACTAGCACAGATACGCAGTATTTT
D: .; size: few; length: 12; J: TRBJ1-3; V: TRBV7-8; CDR3: CASSPSGNTIYF; DNA: TGTGCCAGCAGCCCCTCTGGAAACACCATATATTTT
D: .; size: once; length: 14; J: TRBJ2-5; V: TRBV5-4; CDR3: CASSFRTRGETQYF; DNA: TGTGCCAGCAGCTTCCGGACCCGGGGAGAGACCCAGTACTTC
D: TRBD1; size: .; length: 19; J: TRBJ2-7; V: TRBV28; CDR3: CASSPSTGSSGFTIYEQYF; DNA: TGTGCCAGCAGTCCTTCGACAGGGAGTTCCGGATTTACTATTTACGAGCAGTACTTC
D: TRBD1; size: .; length: 15; J: TRBJ1-2; V: TRBV19; CDR3: CASSSTPDRGLGYTF; DNA: TGTGCCAGTAGTTCCACCCCGGACAGGGGGCTTGGCTACACCTTC
D: .; size: .; length: 14; J: TRBJ1-4; V: TRBV9; CDR3: CASSPRAFGEKLFF; DNA: TGTGCCAGCAGCCCCAGGGCGTTCGGTGAAAAACTGTTTTTT
D: .; size: .; length: 12; J: TRBJ2-7; V: TRBV11-1; CDR3: CASSLRFHEQYF; DNA: TGTGCCAGCAGCTTAAGGTTTCACGAGCAGTACTTC
D: .; size: .; length: 15; J: TRBJ2-1; V: TRBV6-1; CDR3: CASSETWGTYNEQFF; DNA: TGTGCCAGCAGTGAGACATGGGGGACCTACAATGAGCAGTTCTTC
D: .; size: .; length: 11; J: TRBJ2-1; V: TRBV28; CDR3: CASSLPREQFF; DNA: TGTGCCAGCAGTTTGCCCCGGGAGCAGTTCTTC
D: .; size: once; length: 14; J: TRBJ1-5; V: TRBV5-4; CDR3: CASSLGGANQPQHF; DNA: TGTGCCAGCAGCTTGGGGGGGGCGAATCAGCCCCAGCATTTT
D: TRBD2; size: .; length: 15; J: TRBJ2-7; V: TRBV5-1; CDR3: CASSLLAGGAYEQYF; DNA: TGCGCCAGCAGCTTGCTAGCGGGAGGGGCCTACGAGCAGTACTTC
D: TRBD2; size: .; length: 16; J: TRBJ2-3; V: TRBV10-3; CDR3: CAISSITSGATDTQYF; DNA: TGTGCCATCAGCTCGATTACTAGCGGAGCCACAGATACGCAGTATTTT
D: .; size: once; length: 14; J: TRBJ2-4; V: TRBV2; CDR3: CASSVPPETFRSDF; DNA: TGTGCCAGCTCCGTCCCCCCGGAAACATTCAGGAGCGACTTC
D: .; size: .; length: 14; J: TRBJ1-1; V: TRBV19; CDR3: CASSIGGADTEAFF; DNA: TGTGCCAGTAGTATTGGGGGTGCGGACACTGAAGCTTTCTTT
D: TRBD2; size: .; length: 15; J: TRBJ2-5; V: TRBV5-4; CDR3: CASSSTSRMQETQYF; DNA: TGTGCCAGCAGCTCGACTAGCAGAATGCAAGAGACCCAGTACTTC
D: .; size: .; length: 14; J: TRBJ1-2; V: TRBV6-1; CDR3: CASSDRNRDYGYTF; DNA: TGTGCCAGCAGTGATAGGAACAGGGACTATGGCTACACCTTC
D: .; size: .; length: 13; J: TRBJ2-1; V: TRBV25-1; CDR3: CASNSGTYNEQFF; DNA: TGTGCCAGTAACTCCGGGACTTACAATGAGCAGTTCTTC
D: .; size: .; length: 14; J: TRBJ1-2; V: TRBV5-5; CDR3: CASSLGQRDYGYTF; DNA: TGTGCCAGCAGCTTGGGGCAGAGGGACTATGGCTACACCTTC
D: .; size: .; length: 19; J: TRBJ2-1; V: TRBV11-2; CDR3: CASSLPPRASHRPSGEQFF; DNA: TGTGCCAGCAGCTTACCACCCAGGGCATCCCATCGCCCATCGGGTGAGCAGTTCTTC
D: TRBD2; size: .; length: 18; J: TRBJ2-7; V: TRBV15; CDR3: CATSYAGTSGSWPYEQYF; DNA: TGTGCCACCAGCTACGCTGGGACTAGCGGGAGTTGGCCCTACGAGCAGTACTTC
D: TRBD2; size: .; length: 16; J: TRBJ2-7; V: TRBV27; CDR3: CASSSRGAGGSYEQYF; DNA: TGTGCCAGCAGTTCCCGCGGGGCGGGAGGCTCCTACGAGCAGTACTTC
D: .; size: .; length: 13; J: TRBJ1-2; V: TRBV4-3; CDR3: CASSHPGVYGYTF; DNA: TGCGCCAGCAGCCATCCGGGGGTCTATGGCTACACCTTC
D: .; size: .; length: 19; J: TRBJ2-3; V: TRBV1; CDR3: CTSSQDGLAGGLLADTQYF; DNA: TGCACCAGCAGCCAAGATGGACTAGCGGGAGGGCTTCTCGCAGATACGCAGTATTTT
D: .; size: .; length: 11; J: TRBJ2-3; V: TRBV6-5; CDR3: CASSARDTQYF; DNA: TGTGCCAGCAGTGCCCGGGATACGCAGTATTTT
D: TRBD2; size: .; length: 15; J: TRBJ2-4; V: TRBV28; CDR3: CASSLQGGAKNIQYF; DNA: TGTGCCAGCAGTTTACAGGGAGGGGCCAAAAACATTCAGTACTTC
D: .; size: once; length: 11; J: TRBJ2-3; V: TRBV20-1; CDR3: CSATPGDTQYF; DNA: TGCAGTGCTACCCCAGGGGATACGCAGTATTTT
D: TRBD1; size: .; length: 16; J: TRBJ1-4; V: TRBV5-1; CDR3: CASSRGTGGTNEKLFF; DNA: TGCGCCAGCAGCAGGGGGACAGGGGGAACTAATGAAAAACTGTTTTTT
D: TRBD1; size: once; length: 16; J: TRBJ1-2; V: TRBV10-1; CDR3: CASSESRGRGPCGYTF; DNA: TGCGCCAGCAGTGAGTCGAGGGGCAGGGGGCCTTGTGGCTACACCTTC
D: .; size: .; length: 15; J: TRBJ2-3; V: TRBV7-2; CDR3: CASSLEEGITDTQYF; DNA: TGTGCCAGCAGCTTAGAGGAGGGAATAACAGATACGCAGTATTTT
D: TRBD2; size: .; length: 17; J: TRBJ2-1; V: TRBV5-6; CDR3: CASSLPVSGGSHNEQFF; DNA: TGTGCCAGCAGCTTGCCCGTTAGCGGGGGATCTCACAATGAGCAGTTCTTC
D: .; size: .; length: 15; J: TRBJ1-2; V: TRBV9; CDR3: CASSPRGRVEDGYTF; DNA: TGTGCCAGCAGCCCCCGGGGCAGGGTTGAGGATGGCTACACCTTC
D: TRBD2; size: .; length: 15; J: TRBJ2-5; V: TRBV6-1; CDR3: CASRPREGQGETQYF; DNA: TGTGCCAGCAGACCCCGGGAGGGTCAGGGGGAGACCCAGTACTTC
D: .; size: .; length: 14; J: TRBJ1-2; V: TRBV7-2; CDR3: CASSMGSGYYGYTF; DNA: TGTGCCAGCAGCATGGGAAGCGGATACTATGGCTACACCTTC
D: .; size: .; length: 16; J: TRBJ2-3; V: TRBV10-3; CDR3: CAITRSRDLGTDTQYF; DNA: TGTGCCATCACTAGGAGCCGGGACTTAGGCACAGATACGCAGTATTTT
D: .; size: once; length: 15; J: TRBJ1-2; V: TRBV28; CDR3: CASSLSDLYPGGYTF; DNA: TGTGCCAGCAGTTTATCGGACCTTTACCCCGGGGGCTACACCTTC
D: .; size: .; length: 13; J: TRBJ2-2; V: TRBV29-1; CDR3: CSVCRSGAGELFF; DNA: TGCAGCGTTTGCAGGAGTGGGGCCGGGGAGCTGTTTTTT
D: TRBD2; size: .; length: 15; J: TRBJ2-7; V: TRBV25-1; CDR3: CASHGGGLAVYEQYF; DNA: TGTGCCAGCCACGGGGGGGGACTAGCCGTCTACGAGCAGTACTTC
D: .; size: .; length: 16; J: TRBJ1-3; V: TRBV18; CDR3: CASSPFVQGAGNTIYF; DNA: TGTGCCAGCTCACCATTCGTCCAGGGAGCAGGAAACACCATATATTTT
D: .; size: .; length: 15; J: TRBJ1-5; V: TRBV4-1; CDR3: CASSQVAGSNQPQHF; DNA: TGCGCCAGCAGCCAAGTGGCAGGGAGCAATCAGCCCCAGCATTTT
D: TRBD1; size: .; length: 15; J: TRBJ1-2; V: TRBV2; CDR3: CASSELGQGSYGYTF; DNA: TGTGCCAGCAGTGAACTGGGACAGGGGTCCTATGGCTACACCTTC
D: TRBD1; size: once; length: 15; J: TRBJ1-5; V: TRBV28; CDR3: CASSFWGQGRQPQHF; DNA: TGTGCCAGCAGTTTTTGGGGACAGGGTCGTCAGCCCCAGCATTTT
D: TRBD1; size: .; length: 16; J: TRBJ1-3; V: TRBV18; CDR3: CASSPPTGNRGNTIYF; DNA: TGTGCCAGCTCACCACCGACAGGGAATCGGGGAAACACCATATATTTT
D: .; size: .; length: 14; J: TRBJ2-7; V: TRBV5-1; CDR3: CASSLAADPYEQYF; DNA: TGCGCCAGCAGCTTGGCCGCGGATCCCTACGAGCAGTACTTC
D: .; size: .; length: 13; J: TRBJ2-5; V: TRBV11-3; CDR3: CASSPGARETQYF; DNA: TGTGCCAGCAGCCCAGGGGCACGGGAGACCCAGTACTTC
D: .; size: .; length: 16; J: TRBJ1-4; V: TRBV5-1; CDR3: CASSQRDGDYNEKLFF; DNA: TGCGCCAGCAGCCAAAGAGACGGAGATTATAATGAAAAACTGTTTTTT
D: .; size: .; length: 12; J: TRBJ1-1; V: TRBV29-1; CDR3: CSTLGGAHEAFF; DNA: TGCAGCACCCTGGGGGGGGCGCATGAAGCTTTCTTT
D: TRBD2; size: once; length: 15; J: TRBJ2-7; V: TRBV15; CDR3: CATSRTSGSMYEQYF; DNA: TGTGCCACCAGTCGGACTAGCGGGAGTATGTACGAGCAGTACTTC
D: TRBD2; size: .; length: 16; J: TRBJ2-2; V: TRBV4-3; CDR3: CASSQDASGRAGELFF; DNA: TGCGCCAGCAGCCAAGACGCTAGCGGGAGGGCCGGGGAGCTGTTTTTT
D: .; size: .; length: 14; J: TRBJ2-5; V: TRBV28; CDR3: CASSLNQAQETQYF; DNA: TGTGCCAGCAGTTTAAACCAGGCTCAAGAGACCCAGTACTTC
D: .; size: .; length: 13; J: TRBJ1-1; V: TRBV28; CDR3: CASTLREGRRAFF; DNA: TGTGCCAGCACCCTCAGAGAGGGGCGGCGAGCTTTCTTT
D: TRBD2; size: once; length: 17; J: TRBJ2-3; V: TRBV11-3; CDR3: CASSLHSGSVGTDTQYF; DNA: TGTGCCAGCAGCTTACATAGCGGGAGTGTGGGCACAGATACGCAGTATTTT
D: TRBD1; size: .; length: 14; J: TRBJ2-7; V: TRBV6-1; CDR3: CASTDRGFSYEQYF; DNA: TGTGCCAGCACCGACAGGGGTTTCTCCTACGAGCAGTACTTC
D: TRBD1; size: .; length: 14; J: TRBJ2-7; V: TRBV7-7; CDR3: CASSPLGTGDEQYF; DNA: TGTGCCAGCAGCCCTCTCGGGACAGGGGACGAGCAGTACTTC